The next 25 T cell receptor beta chains were all read from a single sample in a study of T cell repertoires in cytomegalovirus infection. One entry per CDR3 protein results from TCRdb running MiXCR on the reads. The sample has hundreds of thousands of distinct CDR3 sequences; about 24% are singletons. What was sequenced was CD8+ T cells from PBMCs. These receptors were collected from a human donor in good health (CMV status not recorded). Some clones in this sample may be carry-over from other donors' samples.

Of note for this clonotype: One end of the junction fails to match germline, which may point to a read error. The chain carries TRBV14 and TRBJ1-5; D is ambiguous. Germline V gene data show CDR1 as SGHDN and CDR2 as FVKESK. CDR3 length: 14 amino acids. Here the CDR3 reads CASSQKNPNQSQHF. CDR3 nucleotides: TGTGCCAGCAGCCAAAAGAATCCCAATCAGTCCCAGCATTTT.

This clonotype was picked up a small number of times. The chain couples TRBV28 to TRBJ2-7, with TRBD1 matching over 7 bases. The CDR3 sequence is 18 residues long. Unmatched junction bases numbered 19, after V lost 5 bases and J lost 3 bases. CDR1 and CDR2 (germline): MDHEN, SYDVKM. The CDR3 protein is CASSLSKYIGTEFYEQYV. The CDR3, as DNA: TGTGCCAGCAGTCTAAGTAAATACATTGGGACAGAATTCTACGAGCAGTACGTC.

The V and J genes are TRBV7-6 and TRBJ2-1; tentative D call: TRBD1 (6 bases). This CDR3 has 16 residues. V lost 0 bases to trimming and J lost 8 bases, with 17 bases between them. The germline gives CDR1 SGHVS, CDR2 FNYEAQ. The CDR3 protein is CASSLALVSRQDEQFF. The CDR3, as DNA: TGTGCCAGCAGCTTAGCGCTGGTATCACGACAGGATGAGCAGTTCTTC.

Note on this clonotype: A much larger clonotype is one base distant, so this may be a read error. The J gene is TRBJ2-2, the V gene TRBV6-1, with 7 bases identical to TRBD1. Germline V lookup: CDR1 MNHNS, CDR2 SASEGT. The V segment lost 5 bases and the J segment 7 bases; nucleotides outside the gene matches: 7. The CDR3 consists of 14 residues. The CDR3 DNA is TGTGCCAGCAGTTCACGACAGGGCGACGGGGAGCTGTTTTTT. Amino acid sequence: CASSSRQGDGELFF.

This clonotype was picked up a small number of times. The CDR3 region has the DNA TGTGCCAGCAGTTTCCAACCGCCCCAAAAATATGGCTACACCTTC. Its translation: CASSFQPPQKYGYTF. The V call is TRBV28, the J call TRBJ1-2; D gene unclear. The CDR3 is made up of 15 amino acids. Germline lookup yields CDR1 MDHEN and CDR2 SYDVKM. Trimming took off 3 bases at V and 5 bases at J, with 16 bases between the two ends.

The genes are TRBV7-9 and TRBJ1-1; a possible D gene is TRBD1 (5 bases). The CDR3 is 12 amino acids. Trimming cost V 5 bases and J 10 bases, with 14 bases left between them. Germline V CDR1 and CDR2: SEHNR, FQNEAQ (reference sequence). The chain's CDR3 is CASSLDRAGAFF. Written as DNA, the CDR3 is TGTGCCAGCAGCCTCGACAGAGCGGGAGCTTTCTTT.

This clonotype was seen only a few times. The J gene is TRBJ1-5, the V gene TRBV7-8; D not resolved. This CDR3 region has 12 residues. V dropped 5 bases and J dropped 7 bases, with 9 bases sitting between them. Germline loops: CDR1 SGHVS, CDR2 FQNEAQ. The CDR3 protein is CASSGSGQPQHF. The CDR3 DNA is TGTGCCAGCAGCGGCAGCGGCCAGCCCCAGCATTTT.

The J gene is TRBJ1-2, the V gene TRBV10-3; D is uncertain. The CDR3 consists of 15 residues. The V end lost 3 bases, the J end lost 7 bases, and 18 bases lay between the germline ends. Germline CDR1 ENHRY, CDR2 SYGVKD. The CDR3 sequence is CAISDFTTASGGYTF. CDR3 sequence (DNA): TGTGCCATCAGTGACTTTACTACAGCCTCGGGTGGCTACACCTTC.

This clonotype was counted ten times or more. This sequence joins TRBV7-8 and TRBJ2-1, with D unresolved. The CDR3 totals 12 residues. In germline, CDR1 is SGHVS, CDR2 FQNEAQ. The V gene lost 1 base and the J gene lost 6 bases, with 4 bases spanning the gap. CDR3 residues: CASSLGRNEQFF. CDR3 bases: TGTGCCAGCAGCTTAGGGCGCAATGAGCAGTTCTTC.

This clonotype appeared many times. This chain uses TRBV7-8 with TRBJ2-1, with TRBD1 identical over 10 bases. V dropped 5 bases and J dropped 9; count of bases not matched to a gene: 16. The CDR3 extends over 17 amino acids. Germline values: CDR1 SGHVS, CDR2 FQNEAQ. CDR3 region: CASSNPRDRGGPSEQFF. The CDR3 coding sequence is TGTGCCAGCAGCAACCCCCGGGACAGGGGAGGACCAAGTGAGCAGTTCTTC.

The genes are TRBV6-6 and TRBJ2-1, with 11 bases lining up with TRBD2. J was trimmed by 2 bases and V by 7 bases; bases with no gene match: 4. The CDR3 has 15 residues. Germline CDR1 is MNHNY and CDR2 is SVGAGI (reference sequence). CDR3 bases: TGTGCCAGCAATTCGGGACTAGCGGCCTACAATGAGCAGTTCTTC. It is translated as CASNSGLAAYNEQFF.

The table lists this clonotype with many counts. The genes are TRBV28 and TRBJ1-3; D is unclear. The germline V gene has CDR1 MDHEN and CDR2 SYDVKM. The V gene lost 6 bases and the J gene lost 0 bases, with 12 bases spanning the gap. The CDR3 loop spans 15 amino acids. The CDR3 region is CASSREPSSGNTIYF. The CDR3 DNA reads as TGTGCCAGCAGCCGCGAACCGAGCTCTGGAAACACCATATATTTT.

Remarks on this clonotype: This sequence may be a read error, since a much larger clone differs from it by one base. The chain links TRBV14 to TRBJ1-2, with 8 bases that match TRBD1. V dropped 5 bases and J dropped 6; count of bases not matched to a gene: 11. This CDR3 comprises 15 residues. Germline CDR1 SGHDN, CDR2 FVKESK. CDR3 amino acids: CASSTIEDRVNGYTF. The CDR3 DNA follows: TGTGCCAGCAGCACGATTGAGGACAGGGTCAATGGCTACACCTTC.

The gene calls are TRBV29-1 and TRBJ2-1; TRBD1 agrees at 8 bases. The CDR3 runs 13 residues. Germline CDR1 reads SQVTM; CDR2 reads ANQGSEA. V lost 5 bases, J lost 6 bases, and 6 bases stayed unmatched. The CDR3 protein is CSVPWTGSNEQFF. The CDR3, as DNA: TGCAGCGTTCCCTGGACAGGGAGCAATGAGCAGTTCTTC.

This clonotype was seen a handful of times. The V call is TRBV12-3 or TRBV12-4, the J call TRBJ1-4, with 8 bases matching TRBD1. With 6 bases clipped from V and 8 bases from J, the junction kept 11 bases outside the gene matches. The CDR3 contains 15 residues. CDR3 sequence: CASRPTGTGDEKLFF. In DNA form, the CDR3 reads TGTGCCAGCAGACCGACCGGGACAGGAGACGAAAAACTGTTTTTT.

This clonotype was observed many times. The chain has TRBV7-9 and TRBJ2-7, with D perhaps matching TRBD1 (6 bases). CDR1 is SEHNR, CDR2 FQNEAQ, per germline (reference sequence). V was pared by 4 bases and J by 0 bases, with 10 bases between. The CDR3 runs to 14 residues. Here the CDR3 reads CASSSGQSSYEQYV. CDR3 nucleotides: TGTGCCAGCAGCTCGGGACAAAGCTCCTACGAGCAGTACGTC.

This clonotype was seen ten or more times. The chain uses TRBV7-4 and TRBJ2-5, with D unresolved. V lost 2 bases and J lost 2, with 12 bases in between. The CDR3 sequence is 15 residues long. Germline V CDR1 and CDR2: SGHVT, SQSDAQ. CDR3 sequence: CASSLKQESQETQYF. CDR3 sequence (DNA): TGTGCCAGCAGCTTAAAGCAGGAATCACAAGAGACCCAGTACTTC.

The rearrangement uses TRBV27 and TRBJ2-5; D possibly uses TRBD1 or TRBD2 (6 bases each). The CDR3 runs 13 residues. CDR1 and CDR2 from the germline V gene are MNHEY and SMNVEV (reference sequence). V gave up 8 bases and J gave up 4 bases, with 14 bases separating them. The CDR3 DNA reads TGTGCCAGCGCAGGGGCCGGGGGAGAGACCCAGTACTTC. It yields the protein CASAGAGGETQYF.

This clonotype was seen repeatedly, ten times or more. V usage is TRBV23-1 and J usage is TRBJ2-3; the match to TRBD2 covers 11 bases. TRBV23-1 has ORF status, its function being uncertain. This CDR3 region has 17 residues. With V trimmed by 3 bases and J by 0 bases, 5 bases remained unmatched. This CDR3 reads CASSHSIAGGSTDTQYF. The CDR3 nucleotides are TGCGCCAGCAGTCACTCAATAGCGGGGGGGAGCACAGATACGCAGTATTTT.

Worth noting for this clonotype: A much larger clone lies one base from this, so it may be a read error. The chain carries TRBV6-5 and TRBJ2-7; weak D call: TRBD2 (7 bases). Germline CDR1 and CDR2: MNHEY and SVGAGI. There are 13 residues in the CDR3. V lost 4 bases to trimming and J lost 7 bases, with 14 bases between them. This chain's CDR3 is CASSFTGGEEQYF. The CDR3, as DNA: TGTGCCAGCAGTTTCACGGGGGGCGAAGAGCAGTACTTC.

This clonotype was found many times. V gene TRBV7-9 combines with J gene TRBJ2-2, with D tentatively TRBD2 (5 bases). CDR3 size: 13 residues. V gave up 3 bases and J gave up 5 bases, with 7 bases separating them. Per the germline V gene, CDR1 is SEHNR and CDR2 is FQNEAQ (reference sequence). The CDR3 coding sequence is TGTGCCAGCAGCTTCGCGGGTACCGGGGAGCTGTTTTTT. Protein: CASSFAGTGELFF.

This clonotype was counted a few times. This chain links TRBV6-5 with TRBJ1-6; tentative D call: TRBD1 (6 bases). Trimming left V 4 bases short and J 0 bases short, with 13 bases between. The CDR3 contains 17 residues. The germline V gene has CDR1 MNHEY and CDR2 SVGAGI. This CDR3 is CASSSTGGSSYNSPLHF. DNA for the CDR3: TGTGCCAGCAGTTCGACAGGTGGGAGCTCCTATAATTCACCCCTCCACTTT.

This clonotype was counted between two and nine times. This rearrangement joins TRBV20-1 to TRBJ2-1; TRBD2 matches 11 bases. The CDR3 runs to 15 residues. Germline V lookup: CDR1 DFQATT, CDR2 SNEGSKA (reference sequence). Trimming removed 5 bases from V and 9 bases from J; junction bases left unmatched: 12. The CDR3 DNA reads as TGCAGTGCTCTTGGACTAGCGGGTCGTACGGTTGAGCAGTTCTTC. Translation gives CSALGLAGRTVEQFF.

The gene calls are TRBV7-6 and TRBJ2-2; no definite D call. Trimming removed 2 bases from V and 6 bases from J, with 10 bases in between. The CDR3 consists of 14 residues. Germline-derived CDR1 and CDR2 are SGHVS and FNYEAQ. CDR3 DNA: TGTGCCAGCAGCTTAAGGTTGGGATCCGGGGAGCTGTTTTTT. Translated, it gives CASSLRLGSGELFF.

This clonotype was observed a few times. The chain is built from TRBV6-6 and TRBJ2-5; 7 nucleotides match TRBD1. The CDR3 extends over 14 amino acids. The trim removed 0 bases at V and 4 bases at J, leaving 2 bases unmatched. Germline loops: CDR1 MNHNY, CDR2 SVGAGI (reference sequence). In DNA, the CDR3 is TGTGCCAGCAGTTACTCTGGACAGGTAGAGACCCAGTACTTC. Encoded protein: CASSYSGQVETQYF.